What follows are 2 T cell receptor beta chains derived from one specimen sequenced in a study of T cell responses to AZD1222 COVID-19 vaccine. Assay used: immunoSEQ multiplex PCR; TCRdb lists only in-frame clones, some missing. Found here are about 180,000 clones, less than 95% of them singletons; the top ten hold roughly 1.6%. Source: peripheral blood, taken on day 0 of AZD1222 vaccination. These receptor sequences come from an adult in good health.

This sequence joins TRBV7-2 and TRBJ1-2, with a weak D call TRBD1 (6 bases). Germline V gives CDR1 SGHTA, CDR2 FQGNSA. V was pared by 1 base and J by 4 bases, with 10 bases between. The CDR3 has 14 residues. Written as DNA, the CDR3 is TGTGCCAGCAGCTTAGATGCACAGGGCTATGGCTACACCTTC. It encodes CASSLDAQGYGYTF.

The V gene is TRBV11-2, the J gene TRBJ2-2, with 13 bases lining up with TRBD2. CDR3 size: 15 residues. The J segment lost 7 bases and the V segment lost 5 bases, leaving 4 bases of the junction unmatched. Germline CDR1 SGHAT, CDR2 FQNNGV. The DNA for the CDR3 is TGTGCCAGCAGCCGACTAGCGGGGGGAATCGGGGAGCTGTTTTTT. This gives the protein CASSRLAGGIGELFF.